These 6 T cell receptor beta chains share one sample of origin, sequenced in a study of identical twins. TCRdb called the 5' RACE reads again in MiXCR, with one record for every CDR3 protein. The profile shows about 920,000 distinct CDR3 sequences, roughly an eighth of them singletons. Another study also made use of these data, one on yellow fever vaccine responses in identical twins.

The sample was PBMCs. The receptor source for this set is a woman between 18 and 29 years old in good health.

In this sample, this clonotype turned up a few times. The CDR3 region has the DNA TGTGCCAGCAGCACCCTGGACAGAATGAACACTGAAGCTTTCTTT. This codes for CASSTLDRMNTEAFF. The chain links TRBV7-9 to TRBJ1-1; D is perhaps TRBD1 (6 bases). Between the trimmed V and J ends, which lost 5 bases and 0 bases, there was a span of 13 bases. The CDR3 is made up of 15 amino acids. Looked up from germline, CDR1 is SEHNR and CDR2 is FQNEAQ (reference sequence).

This clonotype was found a few times. The chain uses TRBV11-2 and TRBJ2-3, with a possible D match to TRBD1 (6 bases). The V gene's germline CDR1 is SGHAT and CDR2 FQNNGV. The CDR3 length is 14 residues. Trimming pared 8 bases from V and 3 bases from J, leaving 15 bases between. CDR3 region: CASRPRGSTDTQYF. In DNA form, the CDR3 reads TGTGCCAGCCGACCCAGGGGCTCAACAGATACGCAGTATTTT. Variable domain in full (rest from reference TRBV11-2 and TRBJ2-3): EAGVAQSPRYKIIEKRQSVAFWCNPISGHATLYWYQQILGQGPKLLIQFQNNGVVDDSQLPKDRFSAERLKGVDSTLKIQPAKLEDSAVYLCASRPRGSTDTQYFGPGTRLTVL.

This clonotype was recorded at least ten times. The V gene is TRBV4-1, the J gene TRBJ2-3; 8 nucleotides match TRBD2. Germline CDR1 and CDR2: MGHRA and YSYEKL. V lost 3 bases and J lost 5; bases outside the gene matches: 4. The CDR3 length is 14 residues. This chain's CDR3 is CASSQGTSGDTQYF. CDR3 sequence (DNA): TGCGCCAGCAGCCAGGGTACTAGCGGAGATACGCAGTATTTT.

At least ten counts were recorded for this clonotype. This CDR3 is CASSLVLAGEDEQFF. CDR3 DNA: TGCGCCAGCAGCTTGGTATTAGCGGGAGAGGATGAGCAGTTCTTC. The rearrangement links TRBV5-1 to TRBJ2-1, with TRBD2 identical over 9 bases. This CDR3 region has 15 residues. Unmatched junction bases numbered 6, after V lost 0 bases and J lost 8 bases. Germline V gene lookup returns CDR1 SGHRS and CDR2 YFSETQ.

The genes are TRBV6-5 and TRBJ2-7, with TRBD1 matching 11 bases. The CDR3 is 15 residues long. Germline CDR1 MNHEY, CDR2 SVGAGI. V shed 0 bases, J shed 4 bases, and the junction held 2 bases outside the gene matches. CDR3 in DNA: TGTGCCAGCAGTTACTCGGACAGGGGGCGGTACGAGCAGTACTTC. Translated, it gives CASSYSDRGRYEQYF.

This chain links TRBV9 with TRBJ2-1; 8 nucleotides line up with TRBD2. After removal of 0 bases from V and 2 bases from J, the junction contained 4 bases not matched to a gene. CDR1 and CDR2 (germline): SGDLS, YYNGEE. The CDR3 extends over 16 amino acids. CDR3 sequence reads: CASSVDSGGPYNEQFF. The CDR3 coding sequence is TGTGCCAGCAGCGTAGATTCGGGGGGGCCCTACAATGAGCAGTTCTTC.